What follows describes a single T cell receptor (beta chain). Its cognate antigen is unknown. The second PCR ran roughly 7 to 12 cycles with a sample-barcoded 5' primer and J-beta primers. Tagging of each cDNA molecule was performed by a template-switch adaptor with 12 random nucleotides. One entry per CDR3 protein, called by TCRdb with MiXCR from the 5' RACE reads. The sample shows roughly 1.7 million distinct CDR3 sequences, about 32% of them seen only once. The data were taken from a study of blood T cells in healthy people across ages. General study results and limits: The fall in TCR beta diversity per million T cells was roughly linear with age. Donors of long life had a larger count of naive CD4+ cells and greater diversity than aged donors.

Germline V gene lookup returns CDR1 SGDLS and CDR2 YYNGEE. CDR3 length equals 15 residues. The sample was blood. The chain uses TRBV9 and TRBJ2-5; 9 nucleotides align to TRBD2. The tail of the sequence fits TRBJ2-7 better, so the J call may be wrong. The receptor's source is a young woman in good health. CDR3 sequence (DNA): TGTGCCAGCAGCGTCGATCCGGGACTAGCCGGCGAGCAGTACTTC. Protein sequence: CASSVDPGLAGEQYF.